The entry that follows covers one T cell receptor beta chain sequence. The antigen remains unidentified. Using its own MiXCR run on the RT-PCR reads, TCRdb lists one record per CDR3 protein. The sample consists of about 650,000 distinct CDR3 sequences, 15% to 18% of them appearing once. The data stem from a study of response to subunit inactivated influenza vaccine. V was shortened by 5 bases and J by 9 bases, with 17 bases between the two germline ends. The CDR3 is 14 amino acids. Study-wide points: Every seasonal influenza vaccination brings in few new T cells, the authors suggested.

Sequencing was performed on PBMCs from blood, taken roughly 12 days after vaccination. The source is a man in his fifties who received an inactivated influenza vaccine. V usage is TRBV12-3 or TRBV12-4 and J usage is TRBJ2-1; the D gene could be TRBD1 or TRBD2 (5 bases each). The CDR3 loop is CASSPTRATGEQFF. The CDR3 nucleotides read TGTGCCAGCAGTCCCACGAGGGCCACAGGTGAGCAGTTCTTC.